The 10 T cell receptor beta chains presented below share a single source sample, sequenced in a study of shared T cell receptors in the human thymus. The data were produced by immunoSEQ multiplex PCR, yet TCRdb's version contains in-frame clones alone and is incomplete. This table holds some 400,000 clones, more than 85% found once. The sequenced material came from thymocytes. These receptors were taken from a human donor.

V gene TRBV6-4 combines with J gene TRBJ2-1; D might be TRBD1 or TRBD2, each matching 5 bases. With 8 bases removed from V and 6 bases from J, the gap between germline ends came to 20 bases. The CDR3 is made up of 15 amino acids. CDR1 and CDR2 (germline): MRHNA, SNTAGT. The CDR3 is CASSRDLEESNEQFF. The CDR3 DNA reads TGTGCCAGCTCCCGGGACCTGGAGGAGAGCAATGAGCAGTTCTTC.

In nucleotides, the CDR3 is TGTGCCAGCAGCCAGACGGGCGGCAGGGGGCTGTACGAGCAGTACTTC. Translating gives CASSQTGGRGLYEQYF. The chain is built from TRBV7-2 and TRBJ2-7; 8 positions agree with TRBD1. V lost 5 bases and J lost 4; bases outside the gene matches: 13. The CDR3 is 16 residues long. CDR1 SGHTA and CDR2 FQGNSA come from the germline V gene.

V and J are TRBV5-4 and TRBJ2-7; a possible D gene is TRBD1 (6 bases). V lost 3 bases and J lost 0, with 10 bases in between. There are 14 residues in the CDR3. Germline V gives CDR1 SGHNT, CDR2 YYREEE (reference sequence). In nucleotides, the CDR3 is TGTGCCAGCAGCTATGGACAGAGCTCCTACGAGCAGTACTTC. Residues: CASSYGQSSYEQYF. Full variable domain (missing parts from reference TRBV5-4 and TRBJ2-7): ETGVTQSPTHLIKTRGQQVTLRCSSQSGHNTVSWYQQALGQGPQFIFQYYREEENGRGNFPPRFSGLQFPNYSSELNVNALELDDSALYLCASSYGQSSYEQYFGPGTRLTVT.

This chain joins TRBV6-4 and TRBJ2-2; D is uncertain. CDR1 and CDR2 (germline): MRHNA, SNTAGT. Trimming left V 4 bases short and J 5 bases short, with 14 bases between. The CDR3 runs to 15 residues. Here the CDR3 DNA reads TGTGCCAGCAGTGCGGGTGACGTGACGACCGGGGAGCTGTTTTTT. It specifies CASSAGDVTTGELFF.

The chain uses TRBV5-1 and TRBJ2-3; weak D call: TRBD2 (5 bases). The CDR3 contains 17 residues. From germline, CDR1 is SGHRS and CDR2 YFSETQ. The V end was cut by 3 bases, the J end by 0 bases, with 17 bases between. As DNA, the CDR3 is TGCGCCAGCAGCTCCCCCGGAACCCGGAGGAGCACAGATACGCAGTATTTT. Translating it yields CASSSPGTRRSTDTQYF.

J is TRBJ2-3 and V is TRBV7-2; 7 nucleotides match TRBD1. This CDR3 is built from 16 residues. In germline, CDR1 is SGHTA, CDR2 FQGNSA. The ends lost 1 base at V and 1 base at J; junction bases unmatched: 5. CDR3 amino acids: CASSLGYRGGTDTQYF. Here the CDR3 DNA reads TGTGCCAGCAGCTTAGGCTACAGGGGTGGCACAGATACGCAGTATTTT.

The chain employs TRBV4-2 and TRBJ1-4; tentative D call: TRBD1 (5 bases). From germline, CDR1 is LGHNA and CDR2 YNFKEQ. The CDR3 runs 19 residues. V was clipped by 0 bases and J by 6 bases, with 23 bases between them. CDR3 coding DNA: TGTGCCAGCAGCCAAGATGGAACCACTACCCGTGGGACTTATGAAAAACTGTTTTTT. Translating it yields CASSQDGTTTRGTYEKLFF.

This chain links TRBV7-4 with TRBJ2-4; D might be TRBD2 (6 bases). V gave up 5 bases and J gave up 0 bases, with 14 bases separating them. The CDR3 spans 16 residues. Per germline, CDR1 SGHVT and CDR2 SQSDAQ. The CDR3 DNA is TGTGCCAGCAGCCCGCCGGAGGGGTTAGCCAAAAACATTCAGTACTTC. Translation: CASSPPEGLAKNIQYF.

This clone has only a few counts. J is TRBJ2-7 and V is TRBV11-2; D gene uncertain. V was shortened by 4 bases and J by 2 bases, with 0 bases between the two germline ends. The CDR3 runs 10 residues. The germline V gene encodes CDR1 SGHAT and CDR2 FQNNGV. CDR3 protein: CASSSYEQYF. The CDR3 nucleotides read TGTGCCAGCAGCTCCTACGAGCAGTACTTC.

The chain links TRBV6-1 to TRBJ2-7, with TRBD1 identical over 7 bases. The trim removed 0 bases at V and 5 bases at J, leaving 19 bases unmatched. The CDR3 is 19 amino acids. In germline, CDR1 is MNHNS, CDR2 SASEGT. The CDR3 loop is CASSEAASGTVSSEDEQYF. The DNA of the CDR3 is TGTGCCAGCAGTGAAGCGGCCTCCGGGACAGTTTCTAGTGAGGACGAGCAGTACTTC.